One and the same sample provided the 22 T cell receptor beta chains below, sequenced in a study of PD-1 blockade in classical Hodgkin lymphoma. The method was immunoSEQ multiplex PCR; TCRdb's version includes in-frame clones alone and lacks a portion of them. The sample holds about 16,000 clones, around 64% seen once. Relapses following autologous stem cell transplantation were seen in all patients, with brentuximab vedotin exposure varying. Sequencing was performed on peripheral blood mononuclear cells (PBMCs), taken at baseline. Every receptor here comes from a human donor with classical Hodgkin lymphoma.

As DNA, the CDR3 is TGTGCCAGCAGTTGGGGGGAATCCTACAATGAGCAGTTCTTC. Protein sequence: CASSWGESYNEQFF. J is TRBJ2-1 and V is TRBV6-6; maybe TRBD2 (6 bases). Trimming left V 4 bases short and J 1 base short, with 8 bases between. The CDR3 is 14 residues long. Germline loops: CDR1 MNHNY, CDR2 SVGAGI (reference sequence).

The chain recombines TRBV7-6 with TRBJ2-7; 7 bases fit TRBD2. Germline loops: CDR1 SGHVS, CDR2 FNYEAQ. The V segment lost 5 bases and the J segment 0 bases; nucleotides outside the gene matches: 4. CDR3 length equals 14 residues. For the CDR3, the DNA is TGTGCCAGCAGCGTCGGGACTACCTCCTACGAGCAGTACTTC. Protein sequence: CASSVGTTSYEQYF.

In this sample, this clone is medium-sized. The chain combines TRBV9 with TRBJ2-1, with D perhaps matching TRBD1 or TRBD2 (5 bases each). Germline CDR1 reads SGDLS; CDR2 reads YYNGEE. CDR3 size: 13 residues. V was shortened by 1 base and J by 8 bases, with 10 bases between the two germline ends. CDR3 sequence (DNA): TGTGCCAGCAGCGTACGGGGCGGAGATGAGCAGTTCTTC. It encodes CASSVRGGDEQFF.

This clone was seen just once. The genes are TRBV18 and TRBJ2-7; D tentatively reads TRBD1 or TRBD2 (7 bases each). The V gene lost 3 bases and the J gene lost 5 bases, with 23 bases spanning the gap. Germline-derived CDR1 and CDR2 are KGHSH and LQKENI. The CDR3 consists of 17 residues. CDR3 loop: CASSPQGGDPRLHEQYF. As DNA, the CDR3 is TGTGCCAGCTCACCGCAGGGGGGGGACCCCAGGCTTCACGAGCAGTACTTC.

The chain has TRBV7-6 and TRBJ2-3, with 8 bases that match TRBD2. V lost 5 bases to trimming and J lost 2 bases; unmatched junction nucleotides: 12. There are 17 residues in the CDR3. Germline CDR1 is SGHVS and CDR2 is FNYEAQ. The CDR3 nucleotides are TGTGCCAGCAGCCCCCCGGGGGGGGGAGGACCCACAGATACGCAGTATTTT. Translation gives CASSPPGGGGPTDTQYF.

This chain uses TRBV2 with TRBJ2-2; no reliable D call. This CDR3 is 12 amino acids long. The V end lost 6 bases, the J end lost 1 base, and 3 bases lay between the germline ends. CDR1 is SNHLY and CDR2 is FYNNEI in the germline V gene. The CDR3 nucleotides are TGTGCCAGCAGGTTGAACACCGGGGAGCTGTTTTTT. Amino acid sequence: CASRLNTGELFF.

The chain links TRBV10-3 to TRBJ1-1, with a weak D call TRBD1 (5 bases). Germline V gene data show CDR1 as ENHRY and CDR2 as SYGVKD. The CDR3 runs 14 residues. Deletions cut 4 bases from V and 4 bases from J, with 13 bases between. CDR3 loop: CAISGGGSRTEAFF. In DNA form, the CDR3 reads TGTGCCATCAGTGGGGGCGGGTCGCGCACTGAAGCTTTCTTT.

The V call is TRBV4-2, the J call TRBJ1-3, with unresolved D. Trimming pared 5 bases from V and 4 bases from J, leaving 6 bases between. This CDR3 has 12 amino acids. Germline CDR1 reads LGHNA; CDR2 reads YNFKEQ. CDR3 nucleotide sequence: TGTGCCAGCAGCTCGCTGGGAAACACCATATATTTT. Translated: CASSSLGNTIYF.

The CDR3 loop is CASSTPGYSNQPQHF. In DNA, the CDR3 is TGTGCCAGCAGTACTCCGGGTTATAGCAATCAGCCCCAGCATTTT. The rearrangement uses TRBV28 and TRBJ1-5; D unresolved. The germline V and J ends were trimmed by 5 bases and 0 bases, with 11 bases remaining between them. The germline gives CDR1 MDHEN, CDR2 SYDVKM. The CDR3 runs to 15 residues.

The CDR3 bases are TGTGCCAGCAGCGAGACTAGCGGGAGAATCTCGACAAGTGAGCAGTTCTTC. It is translated as CASSETSGRISTSEQFF. This chain links TRBV7-7 with TRBJ2-1; 12 bases map to TRBD2. Losses at the gene ends were 5 bases for V and 9 bases for J; bases not matched to a gene: 14. This CDR3 is built from 17 residues. The germline gives CDR1 SSHAT, CDR2 FNYEAQ (reference sequence).

The genes are TRBV9 and TRBJ2-7; D is unclear. The CDR3 sequence is 14 residues long. Trimming cost V 0 bases and J 2 bases, with 9 bases left between them. Germline V gene lookup returns CDR1 SGDLS and CDR2 YYNGEE. The CDR3 DNA reads as TGTGCCAGCAGCGTAGAATCTTCTGCCTACGAGCAGTACTTC. It is translated as CASSVESSAYEQYF.

The rearrangement links TRBV7-3 to TRBJ1-5, with D possibly matching TRBD1 (6 bases). CDR1 and CDR2 (germline): SGHTA, FQGTGA. The V end lost 4 bases, the J end lost 5 bases, and 9 bases lay between the germline ends. This CDR3 has 13 amino acids. In nucleotides, the CDR3 is TGTGCCAGCAGCTCGGACAGCTATCAGCCCCAGCATTTT. Its protein is CASSSDSYQPQHF.

The rearrangement uses TRBV29-1 and TRBJ2-7, with 8 bases that match TRBD2. Trimming cost V 0 bases and J 6 bases; bases outside gene matches: 7. The CDR3 sequence is 14 residues long. Germline V gene sequence: CDR1 SQVTM, CDR2 ANQGSEA. In nucleotides, the CDR3 is TGCAGCGTTGAAGACCCCGGGGGGGTTCGCGAGCAGTACTTC. Translation gives CSVEDPGGVREQYF.

In this sample, this clone is medium-sized. The rearrangement links TRBV5-5 to TRBJ2-7, with 8 positions matching TRBD1. CDR3 size: 15 residues. J gave up 3 bases and V 4 bases, and 9 bases lay outside the gene matches. Looked up from germline, CDR1 is SGHKS and CDR2 is YYEKEE (reference sequence). CDR3 bases: TGTGCCAGCAGCGCCGGGACAGGCGGCTTCTACGAGCAGTACTTC. Protein: CASSAGTGGFYEQYF.

DNA for the CDR3: TGTGCCAGTAGTACCATTAAACTAGCGGTGGACTACAATGAGCAGTTCTTC. Encoded protein: CASSTIKLAVDYNEQFF. The genes are TRBV19 and TRBJ2-1, with 8 nucleotides matching TRBD2. J gave up 3 bases and V 4 bases, and 11 bases lay outside the gene matches. Looked up from germline, CDR1 is LNHDA and CDR2 is SQIVND (reference sequence). The CDR3 is made up of 17 amino acids.

The chain employs TRBV27 and TRBJ2-3, with 11 bases fitting TRBD2. The CDR3 has 15 residues. V shed 3 bases and J 4 bases; nucleotides not matched to a gene: 3. From germline, CDR1 is MNHEY and CDR2 SMNVEV (reference sequence). CDR3 bases: TGTGCCAGCAGTTTTGTAGCGGGAGGGGCAGATACGCAGTATTTT. It translates to CASSFVAGGADTQYF.

The V gene is TRBV4-2, the J gene TRBJ2-2; D gene unclear. CDR1 is LGHNA, CDR2 YNFKEQ, per germline. The V end lost 1 base, the J end lost 4 bases, and 7 bases lay between the germline ends. CDR3 length: 14 residues. The CDR3 region has the DNA TGTGCCAGCAGCCAAGGCATCGGCACCGGGGAGCTGTTTTTT. Translation: CASSQGIGTGELFF.

The gene calls are TRBV6-5 and TRBJ2-7; 10 positions match TRBD2. The CDR3 consists of 11 residues. Unmatched junction bases numbered 4, after V lost 5 bases and J lost 12 bases. Looked up from germline, CDR1 is MNHEY and CDR2 is SVGAGI. CDR3 sequence: CASSVSGRTYF. CDR3 nucleotide sequence: TGTGCCAGCAGTGTTAGCGGGAGGACGTACTTC.

J is TRBJ2-7 and V is TRBV27; 7 bases fit TRBD1. Germline-derived CDR1 and CDR2 are MNHEY and SMNVEV (reference sequence). The CDR3 is 12 residues long. J lost 5 bases, V lost 3 bases, and 1 base had no gene match. The CDR3 spells CASSFTGDEQYF. The CDR3 DNA is TGTGCCAGCAGTTTCACAGGGGACGAGCAGTACTTC.

This chain connects TRBV28 to TRBJ2-1, with TRBD2 matching 9 bases. CDR1 is MDHEN and CDR2 is SYDVKM in the germline V gene. The CDR3 has 17 residues. Germline trimming cut 2 bases from V and 4 bases from J; bases unmatched to any gene: 9. The CDR3 sequence: CASSLRREGPLYNEQFF. Here the CDR3 DNA reads TGTGCCAGCAGTTTAAGGCGGGAGGGCCCTCTTTACAATGAGCAGTTCTTC.

The chain combines TRBV27 with TRBJ2-7; 10 bases are a match to TRBD1. V shed 5 bases, J shed 7 bases, and the junction held 11 bases outside the gene matches. Germline V gene sequence: CDR1 MNHEY, CDR2 SMNVEV (reference sequence). The CDR3 sequence is 15 residues long. The CDR3, as DNA: TGTGCCAGCAGTATAAGACAGGGGGCTTCTCGGGAGCAGTACTTC. Amino acid sequence: CASSIRQGASREQYF.

This chain joins TRBV7-8 and TRBJ2-1, with D perhaps matching TRBD2 (6 bases). From germline, CDR1 is SGHVS and CDR2 FQNEAQ. The CDR3 is 16 residues long. The V end lost 5 bases, the J end lost 4 bases, and 18 bases lay between the germline ends. This chain's CDR3 is CASSLTGLNGYNEQFF. DNA of the CDR3: TGTGCCAGCAGCCTCACGGGACTTAACGGATACAATGAGCAGTTCTTC.